The TCR beta chain under discussion was sequenced for a study of shared clonotypes between healthy human individuals. Study information: Donors had three CD4 naive, three CD4 memory, two CD8 naive and one CD8 memory plate apiece.

CDR1 SGHTA and CDR2 FQGTGA come from the germline V gene. Trimming shortened V by 2 bases and J by 5 bases, and 10 bases separated the two germline ends. CDR3 length: 14 residues. Deep-level assay runs were performed. The table came from immunoSEQ multiplex PCR; TCRdb's copy has only in-frame clones and leaves some out. The repertoire holds about 2.4 million clones, approximately 94% seen once, with 0.36% in the top ten. The sequence was collected from a man between 18 and 29 years old in good health. Some clones in this sample may be carry-over from other donors' samples. Sequencing was performed on naive CD4+ T cells from PBMCs. Subset indicated: CD45RA+ positively selected. The J gene is TRBJ2-1, the V gene TRBV7-3, with D uncertain. Here the CDR3 DNA reads TGTGCCAGCAGCTTAGGTTTGTGGGACAATGAGCAGTTCTTC. Its translation: CASSLGLWDNEQFF. The full variable domain, its missing parts supplied by reference TRBV7-3 and TRBJ2-1, is GAGVSQTPSNKVTEKGKYVELRCDPISGHTALYWYRQSLGQGPEFLIYFQGTGAADDSGLPNDRFFAVRPEGSVSTLKIQRTERGDSAVYLCASSLGLWDNEQFFGPGTRLTVL.